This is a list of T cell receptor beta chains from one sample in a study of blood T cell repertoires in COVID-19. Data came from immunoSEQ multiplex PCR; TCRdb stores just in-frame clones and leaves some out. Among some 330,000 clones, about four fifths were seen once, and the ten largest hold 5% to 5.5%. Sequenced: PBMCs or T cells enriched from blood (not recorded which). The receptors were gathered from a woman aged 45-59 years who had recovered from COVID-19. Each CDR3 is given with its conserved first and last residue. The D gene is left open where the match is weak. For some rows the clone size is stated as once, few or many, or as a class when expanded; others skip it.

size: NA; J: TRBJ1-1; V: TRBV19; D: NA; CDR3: CASVGRTSGGEAFF; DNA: TGTGCCAGTGTTGGAAGGACGTCCGGGGGGGAAGCTTTCTTT
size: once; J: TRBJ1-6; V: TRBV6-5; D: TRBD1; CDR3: CASSPRDRVSPLHF; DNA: TGTGCCAGCAGTCCCAGGGACAGGGTTTCACCCCTCCACTTT
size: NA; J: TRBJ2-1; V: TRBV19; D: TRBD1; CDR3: CASSIRTGINEQFF; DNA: TGTGCCAGTAGTATAAGGACAGGGATCAATGAGCAGTTCTTC
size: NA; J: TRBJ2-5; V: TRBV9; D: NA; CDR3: CASSVVRVETQYF; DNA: TGTGCCAGCAGCGTAGTGCGGGTGGAGACCCAGTACTTC
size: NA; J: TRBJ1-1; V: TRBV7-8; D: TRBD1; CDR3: CASMTRTGDTEAFF; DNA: TGTGCCAGCATGACCCGGACAGGGGACACTGAAGCTTTCTTT
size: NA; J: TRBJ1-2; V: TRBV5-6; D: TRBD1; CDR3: CASSDDRGLYGYTF; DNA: TGTGCCAGCAGCGATGACAGGGGCCTCTATGGCTACACCTTC
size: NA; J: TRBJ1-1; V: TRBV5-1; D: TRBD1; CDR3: CASSLGSRDSSPNTEAFF; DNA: TGCGCCAGCAGCTTGGGATCAAGGGACAGCAGCCCTAACACTGAAGCTTTCTTT
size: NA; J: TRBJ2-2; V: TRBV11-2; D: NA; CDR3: CASSLNTGELFF; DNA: TGTGCCAGCAGCCTAAACACCGGGGAGCTGTTTTTT
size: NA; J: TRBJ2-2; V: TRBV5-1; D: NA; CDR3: CASSPSGNTGELFF; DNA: TGCGCCAGCAGCCCCTCGGGGAACACCGGGGAGCTGTTTTTT
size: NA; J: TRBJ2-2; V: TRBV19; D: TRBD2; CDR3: CASSMFGGRSANTGELFF; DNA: TGTGCCAGTAGTATGTTCGGCGGGAGATCCGCGAACACCGGGGAGCTGTTTTTT
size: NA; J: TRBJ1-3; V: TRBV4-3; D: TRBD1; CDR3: CASSQDGTGVGNTIYF; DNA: TGCGCCAGCAGCCAAGATGGGACAGGGGTTGGAAACACCATATATTTT
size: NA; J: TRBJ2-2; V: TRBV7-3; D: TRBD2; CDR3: CASSFLAGEDTGELFF; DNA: TGTGCCAGCAGCTTTCTTGCGGGAGAGGACACCGGGGAGCTGTTTTTT
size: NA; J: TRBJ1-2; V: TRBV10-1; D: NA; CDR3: CASSECDRNGGYGYTF; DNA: TGCGCCAGCAGTGAATGCGACCGCAATGGGGGGTATGGCTACACCTTC
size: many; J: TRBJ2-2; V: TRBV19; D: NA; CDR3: CASSGPFAGELFF; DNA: TGTGCCAGTAGTGGGCCTTTCGCCGGGGAGCTGTTTTTT
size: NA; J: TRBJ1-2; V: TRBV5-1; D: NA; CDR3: CASSLEEADGYTF; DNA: TGCGCCAGCAGCTTGGAGGAGGCGGATGGCTACACCTTC
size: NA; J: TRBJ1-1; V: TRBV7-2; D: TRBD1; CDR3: CASSSPGQAFINTEAFF; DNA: TGTGCCAGCAGCTCCCCGGGACAGGCCTTTATTAACACTGAAGCTTTCTTT
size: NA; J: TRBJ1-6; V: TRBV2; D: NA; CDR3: CASSVLDSDNSPLHF; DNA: TGTGCCAGCAGTGTTTTAGACTCCGATAATTCACCCCTCCACTTT
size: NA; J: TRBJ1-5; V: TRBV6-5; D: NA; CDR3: CASRGGTSHQPQHF; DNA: TGTGCCAGCAGGGGGGGGACGAGCCATCAGCCCCAGCATTTT
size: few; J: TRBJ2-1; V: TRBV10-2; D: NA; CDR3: CASSESLRSYNEQFF; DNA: TGCGCCAGCAGTGAGTCGTTGAGATCCTACAATGAGCAGTTCTTC
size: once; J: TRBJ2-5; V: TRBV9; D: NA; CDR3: CASSVASFYTQETQYF; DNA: TGTGCCAGCAGCGTAGCTAGTTTTTACACACAAGAGACCCAGTACTTC
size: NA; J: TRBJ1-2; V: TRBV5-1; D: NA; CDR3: CASSSNSLYGYTF; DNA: TGCGCCAGCAGCTCCAACAGTCTCTATGGCTACACCTTC
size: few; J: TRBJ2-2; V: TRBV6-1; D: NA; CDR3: CASSEVRRARTGELFF; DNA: TGTGCCAGCAGTGAAGTTCGGCGGGCGCGAACCGGGGAGCTGTTTTTT
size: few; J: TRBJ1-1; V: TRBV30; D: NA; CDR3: CAWSMGGDTEAFF; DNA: TGTGCCTGGAGTATGGGGGGAGACACTGAAGCTTTCTTT
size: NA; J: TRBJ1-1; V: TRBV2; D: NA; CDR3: CASNQGNEAFF; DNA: TGTGCCAGTAATCAGGGAAATGAAGCTTTCTTT
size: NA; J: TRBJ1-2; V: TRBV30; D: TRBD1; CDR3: CAWSVQVRRVGGSPTNYGYTF; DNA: TGTGCCTGGAGTGTACAGGTCCGGCGGGTAGGGGGCTCACCTACTAACTATGGCTACACCTTC
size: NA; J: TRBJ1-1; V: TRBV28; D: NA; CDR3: CATRGGAGTEAFF; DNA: TGTGCCACGAGGGGGGGCGCGGGGACTGAAGCTTTCTTT
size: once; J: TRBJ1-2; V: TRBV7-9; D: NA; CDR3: CASSLSPTLYGYTF; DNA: TGTGCCAGCAGCTTAAGCCCAACCCTCTATGGCTACACCTTC
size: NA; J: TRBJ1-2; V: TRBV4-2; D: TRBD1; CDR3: CASSSMDRGDFGYTF; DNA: TGTGCCAGCAGCTCTATGGACAGGGGGGATTTTGGCTACACCTTC
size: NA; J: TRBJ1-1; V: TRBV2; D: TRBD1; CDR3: CASSTGGRTEAFF; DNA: TGTGCCAGCAGCACAGGGGGGCGGACTGAAGCTTTCTTT
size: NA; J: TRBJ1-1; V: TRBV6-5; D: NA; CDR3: CASSPPGENTEAFF; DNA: TGTGCCAGCAGTCCCCCCGGGGAGAACACTGAAGCTTTCTTT
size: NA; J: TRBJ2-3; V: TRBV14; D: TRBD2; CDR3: CASSPGTSGRVIPSTDTQYF; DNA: TGTGCCAGCAGCCCTGGGACTAGCGGGAGGGTCATACCTAGCACAGATACGCAGTATTTT
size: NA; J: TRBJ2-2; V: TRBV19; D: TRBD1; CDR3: CASSRQGLNTGELFF; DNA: TGTGCCAGTAGTAGACAGGGGTTGAACACCGGGGAGCTGTTTTTT
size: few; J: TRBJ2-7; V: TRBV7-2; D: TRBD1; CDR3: CASSLRTGGQDEQYF; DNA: TGTGCCAGCAGCTTAAGGACAGGGGGCCAGGACGAGCAGTACTTC
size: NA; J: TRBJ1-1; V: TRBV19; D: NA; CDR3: CASSSQGPSAEAFF; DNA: TGTGCCAGTTCGAGTCAGGGGCCCTCCGCTGAAGCTTTCTTT
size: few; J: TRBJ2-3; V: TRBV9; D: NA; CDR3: CASSPRGVGGPADTQYF; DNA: TGTGCCAGCAGCCCACGTGGTGTGGGGGGGCCTGCAGATACGCAGTATTTT
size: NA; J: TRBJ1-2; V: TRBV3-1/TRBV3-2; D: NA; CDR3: CASRQTGLHGYTF; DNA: TGTGCCAGCAGGCAAACAGGATTACATGGCTACACCTTC
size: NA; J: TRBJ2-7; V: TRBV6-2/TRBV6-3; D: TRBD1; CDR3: CASSYSKQGIPYEQYF; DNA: TGTGCCAGCAGTTACTCGAAACAGGGGATCCCCTACGAGCAGTACTTC
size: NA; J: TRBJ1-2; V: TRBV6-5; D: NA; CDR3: CASTPLPGGYTF; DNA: TGTGCCAGCACCCCCCTCCCCGGTGGCTACACCTTC
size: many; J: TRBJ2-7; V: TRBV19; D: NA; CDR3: CASSIETGPLYEQYF; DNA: TGTGCCAGTAGTATTGAGACAGGACCCCTCTACGAGCAGTACTTC
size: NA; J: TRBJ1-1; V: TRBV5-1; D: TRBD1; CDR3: CASSFSTGDTEAFF; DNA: TGCGCCAGCAGCTTCTCTACAGGGGACACTGAAGCTTTCTTT
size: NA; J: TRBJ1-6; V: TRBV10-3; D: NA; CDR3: CAISDSSRDSPLHF; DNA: TGTGCCATCAGTGACTCCTCGAGGGATTCACCCCTCCACTTT
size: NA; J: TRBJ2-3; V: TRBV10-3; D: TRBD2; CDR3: CAISKGGVTDTQYF; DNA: TGTGCCATCTCAAAGGGAGGGGTTACAGATACGCAGTATTTT
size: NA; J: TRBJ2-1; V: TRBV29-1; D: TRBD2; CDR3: CSVGRRLAAEQFF; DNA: TGCAGCGTGGGACGACGACTAGCAGCGGAGCAGTTCTTC
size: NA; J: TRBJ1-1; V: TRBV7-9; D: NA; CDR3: CASSLAQGINTEAFF; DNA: TGTGCCAGCAGCTTAGCCCAGGGGATTAACACTGAAGCTTTCTTT
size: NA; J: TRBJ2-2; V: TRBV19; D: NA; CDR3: CASTPRTGELFF; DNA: TGTGCCAGTACCCCCAGGACCGGGGAGCTGTTTTTT
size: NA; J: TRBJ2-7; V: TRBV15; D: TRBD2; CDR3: CATSRATYSGLADYEQYF; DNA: TGTGCCACCAGCAGAGCCACCTATTCGGGACTAGCGGATTACGAGCAGTACTTC
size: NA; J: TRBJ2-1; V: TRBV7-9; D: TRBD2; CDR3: CASSLASGGGEQFF; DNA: TGTGCCAGCAGCTTGGCTAGCGGGGGGGGTGAGCAGTTCTTC
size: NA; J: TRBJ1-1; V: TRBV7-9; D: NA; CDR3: CASSYGGSTEAFF; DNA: TGTGCCAGCAGCTACGGGGGGTCCACTGAAGCTTTCTTT
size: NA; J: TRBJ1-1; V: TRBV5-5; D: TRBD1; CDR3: CASSDKTGMMDTEAFF; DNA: TGTGCCAGCAGCGACAAGACAGGGATGATGGACACTGAAGCTTTCTTT